The 13 T cell receptor beta chains given below trace back to one sample, sequenced in a study of monozygotic twins with inflammatory bowel disease. TCRdb reprocessed the 5' RACE reads and keeps a single row for each CDR3 protein, giving no DNA. The sample data list fewer than 450,000 distinct CDR3 sequences. Sequenced input: blood. The receptors were sampled from a human donor with ulcerative colitis or Crohn's disease, or a healthy co-twin of an affected twin (not recorded which).

The V call is TRBV6-1, the J call TRBJ2-7; TCRdb returns TRBD1, unconfirmable since there is no DNA. Germline-derived CDR1 and CDR2 are MNHNS and SASEGT. The CDR3 is 15 amino acids. The CDR3 sequence: CASSVSRTGGYEQYF.

The rearrangement uses TRBV7-9 and TRBJ2-2; the D call from TCRdb, TRBD2, cannot be confirmed without DNA. The germline V gene encodes CDR1 SEHNR and CDR2 FQNEAQ (reference sequence). The CDR3 has 14 residues. The CDR3 region is CASIPRGDTGELFF.

This chain connects TRBV5-1 to TRBJ2-7; without DNA, the TCRdb call of TRBD1 cannot be checked. CDR1 is SGHRS and CDR2 is YFSETQ in the germline V gene. The CDR3 consists of 14 residues. CDR3 amino acids: CASSAYEGAYEQYF.

The genes are TRBV5-1 and TRBJ2-7. The germline V gene encodes CDR1 SGHRS and CDR2 YFSETQ. The CDR3 is 15 residues long. The CDR3 reads CASSPQPSRYYEQYF.

The chain is built from TRBV5-4 and TRBJ1-4. CDR3 size: 15 residues. Germline lookup yields CDR1 SGHNT and CDR2 YYREEE (reference sequence). The CDR3 sequence is CASSLLPTTNEKLFF.

CDR3 amino acids: CASSLSTDVTYNEQFF. The genes are TRBV5-4 and TRBJ2-1. This CDR3 spans 16 amino acids. Germline loops: CDR1 SGHNT, CDR2 YYREEE (reference sequence).

This sequence joins TRBV6-5 and TRBJ1-2; lacking DNA, the TRBD1 call made by TCRdb goes unchecked. Germline V lookup: CDR1 MNHEY, CDR2 SVGAGI. The CDR3 extends over 15 amino acids. The CDR3 reads CASSYGWGGMNGYTF.

The rearrangement uses TRBV5-1 and TRBJ1-4. This CDR3 spans 18 amino acids. CDR1 is SGHRS and CDR2 is YFSETQ in the germline V gene. CDR3: CASSFIPGLRTTNEKLFF.

CDR3 sequence reads: CASSQGNYGYTF. The J gene is TRBJ1-2, the V gene TRBV4-2. Germline values: CDR1 LGHNA, CDR2 YNFKEQ. CDR3 length: 12 amino acids.

The rearrangement uses TRBV9 and TRBJ2-7; the TCRdb call, TRBD2, lacks DNA for checking. Germline values: CDR1 SGDLS, CDR2 YYNGEE. This CDR3 is 16 amino acids long. This chain's CDR3 is CASSPTRGTASYEQYF.

The chain carries TRBV9 and TRBJ2-5; absent DNA, TCRdb's TRBD1 call cannot be checked. The CDR3 is 14 residues long. The germline gives CDR1 SGDLS, CDR2 YYNGEE. This chain's CDR3 is CASTLGGDQETQYF.

CDR3 sequence: CAISESGREYYGYTF. The chain is built from TRBV10-3 and TRBJ1-2; the D gene TCRdb calls, TRBD1, cannot be checked with no DNA. CDR3 length: 15 amino acids. Germline CDR1 is ENHRY and CDR2 is SYGVKD.

The chain couples TRBV6-5 to TRBJ1-1. The CDR3 has 14 amino acids. Looked up from germline, CDR1 is MNHEY and CDR2 is SVGAGI. The CDR3 loop reads CASSYSDTNTEAFF.